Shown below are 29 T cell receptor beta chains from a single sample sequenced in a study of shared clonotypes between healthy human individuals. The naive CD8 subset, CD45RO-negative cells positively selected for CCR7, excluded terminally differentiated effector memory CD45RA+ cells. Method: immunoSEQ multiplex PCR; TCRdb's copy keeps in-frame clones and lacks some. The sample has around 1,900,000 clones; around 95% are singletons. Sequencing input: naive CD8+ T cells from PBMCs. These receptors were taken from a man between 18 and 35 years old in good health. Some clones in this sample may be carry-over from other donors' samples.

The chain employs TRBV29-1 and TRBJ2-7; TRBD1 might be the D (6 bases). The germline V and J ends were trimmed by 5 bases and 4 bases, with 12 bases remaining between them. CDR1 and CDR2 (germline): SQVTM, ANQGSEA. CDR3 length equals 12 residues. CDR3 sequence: CSVRGQGYEQYF. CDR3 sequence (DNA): TGCAGCGTTCGAGGGCAGGGGTACGAGCAGTACTTC.

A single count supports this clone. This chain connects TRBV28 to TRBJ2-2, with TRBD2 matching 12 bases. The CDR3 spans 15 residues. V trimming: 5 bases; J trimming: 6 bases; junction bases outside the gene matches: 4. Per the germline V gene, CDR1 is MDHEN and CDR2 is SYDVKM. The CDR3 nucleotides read TGTGCCAGCAGTCAGACTAGCGGGAGCCCCGGGGAGCTGTTTTTT. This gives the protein CASSQTSGSPGELFF.

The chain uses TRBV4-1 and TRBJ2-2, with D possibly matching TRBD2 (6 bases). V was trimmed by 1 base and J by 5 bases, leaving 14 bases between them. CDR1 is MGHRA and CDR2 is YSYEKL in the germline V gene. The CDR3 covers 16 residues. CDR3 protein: CASSQVPGSDTGELFF. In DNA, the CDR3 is TGCGCCAGCAGCCAAGTACCCGGGAGTGATACCGGGGAGCTGTTTTTT.

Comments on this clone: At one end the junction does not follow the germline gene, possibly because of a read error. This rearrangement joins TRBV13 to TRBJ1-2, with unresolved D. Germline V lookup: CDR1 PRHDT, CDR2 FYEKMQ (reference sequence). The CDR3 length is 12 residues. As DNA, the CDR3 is TGTGCCAGCAGCCTAGGAGCGGTTGGCTACACCTTC. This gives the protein CASSLGAVGYTF.

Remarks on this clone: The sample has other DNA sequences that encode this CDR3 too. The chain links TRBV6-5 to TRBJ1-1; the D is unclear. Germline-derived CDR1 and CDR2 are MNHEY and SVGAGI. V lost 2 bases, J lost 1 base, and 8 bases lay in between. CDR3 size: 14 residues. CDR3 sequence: CASSYGQENTEAFF. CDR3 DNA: TGTGCCAGCAGTTACGGGCAGGAGAACACTGAAGCTTTCTTT.

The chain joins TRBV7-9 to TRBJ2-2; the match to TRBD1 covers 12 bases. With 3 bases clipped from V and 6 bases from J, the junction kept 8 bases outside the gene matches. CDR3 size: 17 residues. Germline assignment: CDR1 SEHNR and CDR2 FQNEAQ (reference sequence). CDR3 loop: CASSFRPGQGAAGELFF. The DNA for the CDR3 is TGTGCCAGCAGCTTTAGGCCGGGACAGGGGGCCGCCGGGGAGCTGTTTTTT.

CDR3 loop: CASSARVTYEQYF. CDR3 sequence (DNA): TGTGCCAGCAGCGCTAGAGTCACCTACGAGCAGTACTTC. The chain combines TRBV7-9 with TRBJ2-7; D uncertain. CDR3 size: 13 residues. Germline-derived CDR1 and CDR2 are SEHNR and FQNEAQ (reference sequence). The V and J ends lost 5 bases and 2 bases respectively, with 10 bases between them.

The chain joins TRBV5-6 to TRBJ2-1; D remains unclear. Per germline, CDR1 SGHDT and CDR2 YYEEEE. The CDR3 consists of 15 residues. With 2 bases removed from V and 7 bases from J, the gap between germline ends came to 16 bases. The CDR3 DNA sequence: TGTGCCAGCAGCTTCGGCAGGACCCTTGGGAATGAGCAGTTCTTC. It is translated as CASSFGRTLGNEQFF. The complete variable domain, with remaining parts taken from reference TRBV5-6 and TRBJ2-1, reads DAGVTQSPTHLIKTRGQQVTLRCSPKSGHDTVSWYQQALGQGPQFIFQYYEEEERQRGNFPDRFSGHQFPNYSSELNVNALLLGDSALYLCASSFGRTLGNEQFFGPGTRLTVL.

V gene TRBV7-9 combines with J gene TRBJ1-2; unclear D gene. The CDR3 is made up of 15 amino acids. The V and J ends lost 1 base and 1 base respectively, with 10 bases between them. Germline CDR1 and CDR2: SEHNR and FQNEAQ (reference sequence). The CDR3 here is CASSLEAYINYGYTF. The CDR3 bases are TGTGCCAGCAGCTTAGAGGCTTACATTAACTATGGCTACACCTTC. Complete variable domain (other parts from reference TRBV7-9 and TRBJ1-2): DTGVSQNPRHKITKRGQNVTFRCDPISEHNRLYWYRQTLGQGPEFLTYFQNEAQLEKSRLLSDRFSAERPKGSFSTLEIQRTEQGDSAMYLCASSLEAYINYGYTFGSGTRLTVV.

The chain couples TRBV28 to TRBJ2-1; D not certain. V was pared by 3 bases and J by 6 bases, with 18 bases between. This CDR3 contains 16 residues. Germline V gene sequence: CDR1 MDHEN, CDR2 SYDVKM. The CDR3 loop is CASSFPRPRASNEQFF. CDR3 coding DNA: TGTGCCAGCAGTTTCCCTAGACCTCGCGCTTCCAATGAGCAGTTCTTC. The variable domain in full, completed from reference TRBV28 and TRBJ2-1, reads DVKVTQSSRYLVKRTGEKVFLECVQDMDHENMFWYRQDPGLGLRLIYFSYDVKMKEKGDIPEGYSVSREKKERFSLILESASTNQTSMYLCASSFPRPRASNEQFFGPGTRLTVL.

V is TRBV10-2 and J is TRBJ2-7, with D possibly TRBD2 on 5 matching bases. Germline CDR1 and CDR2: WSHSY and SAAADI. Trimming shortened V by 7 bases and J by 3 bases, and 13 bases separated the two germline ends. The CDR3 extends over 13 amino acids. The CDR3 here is CASKGGLDYEQYF. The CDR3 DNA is TGCGCCAGCAAAGGCGGGCTTGACTACGAGCAGTACTTC.

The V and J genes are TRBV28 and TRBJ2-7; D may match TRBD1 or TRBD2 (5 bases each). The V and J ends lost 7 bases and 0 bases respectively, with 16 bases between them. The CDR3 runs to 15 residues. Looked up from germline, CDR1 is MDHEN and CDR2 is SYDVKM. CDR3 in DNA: TGTGCCAGCACTCTTTCATGGGGGTTCTCCTACGAGCAGTACTTC. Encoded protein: CASTLSWGFSYEQYF.

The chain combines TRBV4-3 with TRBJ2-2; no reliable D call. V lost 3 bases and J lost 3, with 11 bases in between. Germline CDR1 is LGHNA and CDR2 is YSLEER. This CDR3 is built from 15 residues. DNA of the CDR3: TGCGCCAGCAGCCATTCTCCTAGGGACACCGGGGAGCTGTTTTTT. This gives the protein CASSHSPRDTGELFF.

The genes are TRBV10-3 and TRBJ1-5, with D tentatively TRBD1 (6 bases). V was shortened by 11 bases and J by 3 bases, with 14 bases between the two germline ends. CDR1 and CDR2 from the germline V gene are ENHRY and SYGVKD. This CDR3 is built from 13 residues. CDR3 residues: CASHWGLNQPQHF. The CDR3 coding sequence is TGTGCCTCACACTGGGGGCTCAATCAGCCCCAGCATTTT.

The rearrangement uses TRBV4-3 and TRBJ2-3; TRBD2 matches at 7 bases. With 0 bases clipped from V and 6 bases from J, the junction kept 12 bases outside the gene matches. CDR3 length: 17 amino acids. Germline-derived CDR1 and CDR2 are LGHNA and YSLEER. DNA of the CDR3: TGCGCCAGCAGCCAAGATCCTCTCGCGGGAGAATCCGATACGCAGTATTTT. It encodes CASSQDPLAGESDTQYF.

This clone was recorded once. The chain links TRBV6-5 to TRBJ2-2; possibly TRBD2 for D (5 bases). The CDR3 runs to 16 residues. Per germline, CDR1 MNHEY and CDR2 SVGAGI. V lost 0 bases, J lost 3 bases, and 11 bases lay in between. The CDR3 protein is CASSYSRALYTGELFF. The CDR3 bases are TGTGCCAGCAGTTACTCGAGGGCGTTGTACACCGGGGAGCTGTTTTTT.

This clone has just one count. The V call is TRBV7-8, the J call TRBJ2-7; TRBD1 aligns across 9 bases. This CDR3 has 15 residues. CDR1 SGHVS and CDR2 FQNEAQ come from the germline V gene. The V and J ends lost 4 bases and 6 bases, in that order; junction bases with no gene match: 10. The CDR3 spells CASSSTGTGMREQYF. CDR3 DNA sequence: TGTGCCAGCAGCTCCACCGGGACAGGGATGCGCGAGCAGTACTTC.

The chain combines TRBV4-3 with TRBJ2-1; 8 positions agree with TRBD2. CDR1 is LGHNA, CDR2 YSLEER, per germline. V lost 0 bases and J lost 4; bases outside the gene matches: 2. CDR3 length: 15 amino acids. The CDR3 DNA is TGCGCCAGCAGCCAAGACCGACTAGCGTACAATGAGCAGTTCTTC. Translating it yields CASSQDRLAYNEQFF.

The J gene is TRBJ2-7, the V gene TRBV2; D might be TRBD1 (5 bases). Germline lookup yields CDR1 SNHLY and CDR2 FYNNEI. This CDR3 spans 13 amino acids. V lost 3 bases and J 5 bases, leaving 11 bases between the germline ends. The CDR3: CASSDPPGNEQYF. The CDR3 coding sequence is TGTGCCAGCAGTGATCCCCCAGGGAACGAGCAGTACTTC.

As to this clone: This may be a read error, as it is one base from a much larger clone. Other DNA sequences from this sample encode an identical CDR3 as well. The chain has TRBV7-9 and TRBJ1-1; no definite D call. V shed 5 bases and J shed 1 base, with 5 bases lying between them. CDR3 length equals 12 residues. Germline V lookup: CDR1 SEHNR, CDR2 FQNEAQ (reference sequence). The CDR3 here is CASSEGNTEAFF. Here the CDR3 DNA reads TGTGCCAGCAGCGAAGGGAACACTGAAGCTTTCTTT.

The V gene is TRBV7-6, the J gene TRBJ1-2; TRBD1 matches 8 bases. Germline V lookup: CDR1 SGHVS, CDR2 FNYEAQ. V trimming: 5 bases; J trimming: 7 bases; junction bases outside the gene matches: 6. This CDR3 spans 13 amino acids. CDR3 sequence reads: CASSRQGSSGYTF. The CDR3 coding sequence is TGTGCCAGCAGCCGACAGGGGAGCTCTGGCTACACCTTC.

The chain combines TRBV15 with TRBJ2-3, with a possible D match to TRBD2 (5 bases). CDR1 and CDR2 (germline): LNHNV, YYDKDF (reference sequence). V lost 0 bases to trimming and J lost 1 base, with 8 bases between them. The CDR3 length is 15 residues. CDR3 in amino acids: CATSRDPAGTDTQYF. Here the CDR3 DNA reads TGTGCCACCAGCAGAGATCCAGCGGGCACAGATACGCAGTATTTT.

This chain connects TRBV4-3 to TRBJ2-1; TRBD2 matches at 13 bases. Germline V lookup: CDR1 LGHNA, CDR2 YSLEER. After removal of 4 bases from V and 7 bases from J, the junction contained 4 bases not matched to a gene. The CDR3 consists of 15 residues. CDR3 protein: CASSLGLAGRNEQFF. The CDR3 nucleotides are TGCGCCAGCAGCCTGGGACTAGCGGGACGGAATGAGCAGTTCTTC.

The CDR3 reads CASSFSGTGGPGELFF. The DNA for the CDR3 is TGTGCCAGCAGCTTCTCCGGGACAGGGGGCCCCGGGGAGCTGTTTTTT. The V call is TRBV7-8, the J call TRBJ2-2; 12 bases match TRBD1. The germline gives CDR1 SGHVS, CDR2 FQNEAQ. This CDR3 has 16 residues. The ends lost 3 bases at V and 6 bases at J; junction bases unmatched: 5. Full variable domain (missing parts from reference TRBV7-8 and TRBJ2-2): GAGVSQSPRYKVAKRGQDVALRCDPISGHVSLFWYQQALGQGPEFLTYFQNEAQLDKSGLPSDRFFAERPEGSVSTLKIQRTQQEDSAVYLCASSFSGTGGPGELFFGEGSRLTVL.

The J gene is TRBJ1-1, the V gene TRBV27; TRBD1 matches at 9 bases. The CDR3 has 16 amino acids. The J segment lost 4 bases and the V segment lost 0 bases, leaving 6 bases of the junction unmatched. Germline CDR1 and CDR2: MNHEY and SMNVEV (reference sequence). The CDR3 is CASSLSRGQGPTEAFF. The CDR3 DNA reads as TGTGCCAGCAGTTTATCGAGAGGACAGGGGCCCACTGAAGCTTTCTTT.

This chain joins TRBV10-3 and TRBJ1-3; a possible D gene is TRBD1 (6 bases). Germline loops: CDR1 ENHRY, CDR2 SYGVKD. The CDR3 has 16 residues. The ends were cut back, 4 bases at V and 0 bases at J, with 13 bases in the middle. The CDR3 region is CAISGQVHSSGNTIYF. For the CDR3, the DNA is TGTGCCATCAGTGGACAGGTCCACAGCTCTGGAAACACCATATATTTT.

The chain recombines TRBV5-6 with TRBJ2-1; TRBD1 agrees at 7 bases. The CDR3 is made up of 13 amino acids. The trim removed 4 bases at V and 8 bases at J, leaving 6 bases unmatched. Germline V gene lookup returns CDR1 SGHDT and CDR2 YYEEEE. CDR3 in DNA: TGTGCCAGCAGCCGAGACAGGGACCATGAGCAGTTCTTC. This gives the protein CASSRDRDHEQFF. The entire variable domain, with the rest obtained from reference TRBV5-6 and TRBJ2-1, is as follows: DAGVTQSPTHLIKTRGQQVTLRCSPKSGHDTVSWYQQALGQGPQFIFQYYEEEERQRGNFPDRFSGHQFPNYSSELNVNALLLGDSALYLCASSRDRDHEQFFGPGTRLTVL.

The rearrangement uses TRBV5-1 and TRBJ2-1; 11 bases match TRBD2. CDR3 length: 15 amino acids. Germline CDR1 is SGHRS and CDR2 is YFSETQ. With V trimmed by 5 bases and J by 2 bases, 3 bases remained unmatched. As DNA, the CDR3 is TGCGCCAGCAGGGAGGGACTAGCGGCCTACAATGAGCAGTTCTTC. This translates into CASREGLAAYNEQFF.

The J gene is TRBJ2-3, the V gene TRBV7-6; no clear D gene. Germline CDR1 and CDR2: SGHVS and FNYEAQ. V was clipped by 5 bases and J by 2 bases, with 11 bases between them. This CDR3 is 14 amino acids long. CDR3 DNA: TGTGCCAGCAGCCCCCTGAGAAACACAGATACGCAGTATTTT. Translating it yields CASSPLRNTDTQYF.